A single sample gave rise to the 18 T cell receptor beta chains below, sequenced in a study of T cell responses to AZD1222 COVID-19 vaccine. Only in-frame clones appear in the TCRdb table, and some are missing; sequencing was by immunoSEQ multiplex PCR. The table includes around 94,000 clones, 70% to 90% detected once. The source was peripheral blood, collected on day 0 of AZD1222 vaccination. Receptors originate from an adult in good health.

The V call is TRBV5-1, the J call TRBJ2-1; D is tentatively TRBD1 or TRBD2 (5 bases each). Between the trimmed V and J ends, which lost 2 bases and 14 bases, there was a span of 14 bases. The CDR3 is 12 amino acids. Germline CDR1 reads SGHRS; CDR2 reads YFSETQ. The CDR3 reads CASSFQGEREFF. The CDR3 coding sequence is TGCGCCAGCAGCTTCCAGGGAGAGAGGGAGTTCTTC.

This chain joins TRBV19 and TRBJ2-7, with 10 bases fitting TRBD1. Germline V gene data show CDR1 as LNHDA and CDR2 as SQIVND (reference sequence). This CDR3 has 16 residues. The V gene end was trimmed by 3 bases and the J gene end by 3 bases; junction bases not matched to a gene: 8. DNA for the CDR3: TGTGCCAGTAGTATTATGCCGACAGGGGGCTACTACGAGCAGTACTTC. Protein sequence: CASSIMPTGGYYEQYF.

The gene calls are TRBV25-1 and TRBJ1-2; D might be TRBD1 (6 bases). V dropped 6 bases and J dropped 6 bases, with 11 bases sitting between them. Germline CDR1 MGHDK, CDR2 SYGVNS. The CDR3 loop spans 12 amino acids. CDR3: CASSRDIDGYTF. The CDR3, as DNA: TGTGCCAGCAGCCGGGACATCGATGGCTACACCTTC.

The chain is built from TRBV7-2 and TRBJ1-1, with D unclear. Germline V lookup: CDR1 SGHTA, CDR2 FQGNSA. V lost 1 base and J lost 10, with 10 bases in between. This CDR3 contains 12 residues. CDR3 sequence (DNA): TGTGCCAGCAGCTTAGGTCGGGGAGGAGCTTTCTTT. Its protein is CASSLGRGGAFF.

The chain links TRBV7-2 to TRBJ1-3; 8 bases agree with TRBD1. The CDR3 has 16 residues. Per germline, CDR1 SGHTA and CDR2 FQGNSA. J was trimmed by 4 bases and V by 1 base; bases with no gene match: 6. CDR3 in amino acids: CASSLEARGLGNTIYF. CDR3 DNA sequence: TGTGCCAGCAGCTTAGAGGCCAGGGGGCTCGGAAACACCATATATTTT.

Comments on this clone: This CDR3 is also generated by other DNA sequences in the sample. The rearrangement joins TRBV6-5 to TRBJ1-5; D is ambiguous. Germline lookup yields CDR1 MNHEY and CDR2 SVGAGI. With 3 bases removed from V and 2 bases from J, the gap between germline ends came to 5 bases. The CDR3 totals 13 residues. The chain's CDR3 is CASSYGGNQPQHF. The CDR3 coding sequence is TGTGCCAGCAGTTATGGAGGCAATCAGCCCCAGCATTTT.

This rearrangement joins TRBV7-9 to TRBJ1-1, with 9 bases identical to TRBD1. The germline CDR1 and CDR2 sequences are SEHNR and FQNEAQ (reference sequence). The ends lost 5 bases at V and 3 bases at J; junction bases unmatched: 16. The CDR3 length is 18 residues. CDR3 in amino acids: CASSRTTGGWESYTEAFF. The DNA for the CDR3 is TGTGCCAGCAGCCGTACCACAGGGGGCTGGGAGTCTTACACTGAAGCTTTCTTT. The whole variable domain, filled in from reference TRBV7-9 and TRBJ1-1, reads DTGVSQNPRHKITKRGQNVTFRCDPISEHNRLYWYRQTLGQGPEFLTYFQNEAQLEKSRLLSDRFSAERPKGSFSTLEIQRTEQGDSAMYLCASSRTTGGWESYTEAFFGQGTRLTVV.

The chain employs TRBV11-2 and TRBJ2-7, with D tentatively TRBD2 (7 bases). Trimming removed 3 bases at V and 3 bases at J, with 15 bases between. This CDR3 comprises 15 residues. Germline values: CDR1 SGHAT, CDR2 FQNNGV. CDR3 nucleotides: TGTGCCAGCAGCTTCGAGGGGGGCGGGAGCTACGAGCAGTACTTC. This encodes CASSFEGGGSYEQYF.

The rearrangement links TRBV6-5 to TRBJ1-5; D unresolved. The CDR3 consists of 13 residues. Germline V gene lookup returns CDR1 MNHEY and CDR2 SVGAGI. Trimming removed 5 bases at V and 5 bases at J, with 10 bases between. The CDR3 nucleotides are TGTGCCAGCAGTCCCTACGGGGATCAGCCCCAGCATTTT. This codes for CASSPYGDQPQHF.

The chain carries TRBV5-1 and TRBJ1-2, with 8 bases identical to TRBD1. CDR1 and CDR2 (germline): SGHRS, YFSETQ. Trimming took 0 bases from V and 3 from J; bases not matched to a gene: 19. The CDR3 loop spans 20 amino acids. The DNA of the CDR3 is TGCGCCAGCAGCTTGGTATCGGTGGTGGTCAGGGGGCGCGTTGACTATGGCTACACCTTC. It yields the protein CASSLVSVVVRGRVDYGYTF.

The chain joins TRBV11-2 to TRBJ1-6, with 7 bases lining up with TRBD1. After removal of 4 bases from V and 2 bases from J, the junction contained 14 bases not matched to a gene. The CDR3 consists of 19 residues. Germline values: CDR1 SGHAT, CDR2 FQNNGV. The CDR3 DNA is TGTGCCAGCAGCTACCGAGGGGGCAGGGGTCTTACCTATAATTCACCCCTCCACTTT. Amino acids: CASSYRGGRGLTYNSPLHF.

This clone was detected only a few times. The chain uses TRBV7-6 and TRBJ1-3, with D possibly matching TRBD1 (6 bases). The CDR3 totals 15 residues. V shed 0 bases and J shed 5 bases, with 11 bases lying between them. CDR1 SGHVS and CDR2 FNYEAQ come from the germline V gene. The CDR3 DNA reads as TGTGCCAGCAGCTTAGCACAGGGAACGAGAAACACCATATATTTT. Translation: CASSLAQGTRNTIYF.

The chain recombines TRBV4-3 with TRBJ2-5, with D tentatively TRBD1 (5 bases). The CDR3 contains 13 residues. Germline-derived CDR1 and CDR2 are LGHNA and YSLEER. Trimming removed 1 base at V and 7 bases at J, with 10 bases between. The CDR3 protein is CASSQVDQGTQYF. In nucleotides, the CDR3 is TGCGCCAGCAGCCAAGTGGACCAGGGGACCCAGTACTTC.

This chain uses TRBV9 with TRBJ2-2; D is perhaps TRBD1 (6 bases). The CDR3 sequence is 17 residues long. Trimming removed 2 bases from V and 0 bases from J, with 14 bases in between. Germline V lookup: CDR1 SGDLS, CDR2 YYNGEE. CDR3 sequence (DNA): TGTGCCAGCAGCGTTCCGACGTCAGGGGCGAACACCGGGGAGCTGTTTTTT. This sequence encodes CASSVPTSGANTGELFF.

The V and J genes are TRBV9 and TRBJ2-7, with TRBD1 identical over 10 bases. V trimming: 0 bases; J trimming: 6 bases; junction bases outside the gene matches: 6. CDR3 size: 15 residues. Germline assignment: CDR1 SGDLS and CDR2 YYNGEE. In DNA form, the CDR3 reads TGTGCCAGCAGCGTAGCGACAGGGGGCGGTTTCGAGCAGTACTTC. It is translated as CASSVATGGGFEQYF.

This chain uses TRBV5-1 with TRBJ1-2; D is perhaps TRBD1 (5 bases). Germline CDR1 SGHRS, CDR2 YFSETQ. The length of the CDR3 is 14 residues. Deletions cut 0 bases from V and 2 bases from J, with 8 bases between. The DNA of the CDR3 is TGCGCCAGCAGCTTGGCCAAGGGGAACTATGGCTACACCTTC. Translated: CASSLAKGNYGYTF.

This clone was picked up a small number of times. CDR3 DNA sequence: TGTGCCAGTAGTATAGGGATCTATAATTCACCCCTCCACTTT. Translation gives CASSIGIYNSPLHF. The J gene is TRBJ1-6, the V gene TRBV19; D is unclear. Germline V gene lookup returns CDR1 LNHDA and CDR2 SQIVND (reference sequence). The V end was cut by 1 base, the J end by 3 bases, with 4 bases between. The length of the CDR3 is 14 residues.

The CDR3, as DNA: TGTGCCAGCAGTTCCGACAGTAACTATGGCTACACCTTC. Residues: CASSSDSNYGYTF. The chain joins TRBV27 to TRBJ1-2; a possible D gene is TRBD1 (5 bases). The CDR3 has 13 residues. Trimming shortened V by 4 bases and J by 1 base, and 7 bases separated the two germline ends. Germline V gene data show CDR1 as MNHEY and CDR2 as SMNVEV (reference sequence).